A single sample gave rise to the 3 T cell receptor beta chains below, sequenced in a study of identical twins. TCRdb called the 5' RACE reads again in MiXCR, with one record for every CDR3 protein. The sample has 450,000 to 650,000 distinct CDR3 sequences; nearly 10% are singletons. The sample was also reused in another study, on yellow fever vaccine responses in identical twins.

Sequencing used PBMCs. Every receptor here comes from a woman aged 18-35 years in good health.

Many counts were recorded for this clonotype. The genes are TRBV7-9 and TRBJ1-2; 7 bases match TRBD1. CDR3 size: 13 residues. The trim removed 5 bases at V and 2 bases at J, leaving 2 bases unmatched. Germline V gives CDR1 SEHNR, CDR2 FQNEAQ (reference sequence). CDR3 in DNA: TGTGCCAGCAGCCCGGGACAGAACTATGGCTACACCTTC. The encoded protein is CASSPGQNYGYTF.

The V and J genes are TRBV15 and TRBJ2-1, with 14 bases identical to TRBD2. CDR1 is LNHNV, CDR2 YYDKDF, per germline (reference sequence). V lost 2 bases, J lost 9 bases, and 3 bases stayed unmatched. There are 15 residues in the CDR3. CDR3 loop: CATSRRTSGRTEQFF. CDR3 bases: TGTGCCACCAGCAGAAGGACTAGCGGGAGGACTGAGCAGTTCTTC.

The chain is built from TRBV25-1 and TRBJ2-3; 11 positions agree with TRBD2. V lost 2 bases, J lost 9 bases, and 10 bases stayed unmatched. There are 16 residues in the CDR3. Per germline, CDR1 MGHDK and CDR2 SYGVNS. CDR3 nucleotide sequence: TGTGCCAGCAGTGAAGCTAGCGGGAGGCGGACGTTGACGCAGTATTTT. Its translation: CASSEASGRRTLTQYF.